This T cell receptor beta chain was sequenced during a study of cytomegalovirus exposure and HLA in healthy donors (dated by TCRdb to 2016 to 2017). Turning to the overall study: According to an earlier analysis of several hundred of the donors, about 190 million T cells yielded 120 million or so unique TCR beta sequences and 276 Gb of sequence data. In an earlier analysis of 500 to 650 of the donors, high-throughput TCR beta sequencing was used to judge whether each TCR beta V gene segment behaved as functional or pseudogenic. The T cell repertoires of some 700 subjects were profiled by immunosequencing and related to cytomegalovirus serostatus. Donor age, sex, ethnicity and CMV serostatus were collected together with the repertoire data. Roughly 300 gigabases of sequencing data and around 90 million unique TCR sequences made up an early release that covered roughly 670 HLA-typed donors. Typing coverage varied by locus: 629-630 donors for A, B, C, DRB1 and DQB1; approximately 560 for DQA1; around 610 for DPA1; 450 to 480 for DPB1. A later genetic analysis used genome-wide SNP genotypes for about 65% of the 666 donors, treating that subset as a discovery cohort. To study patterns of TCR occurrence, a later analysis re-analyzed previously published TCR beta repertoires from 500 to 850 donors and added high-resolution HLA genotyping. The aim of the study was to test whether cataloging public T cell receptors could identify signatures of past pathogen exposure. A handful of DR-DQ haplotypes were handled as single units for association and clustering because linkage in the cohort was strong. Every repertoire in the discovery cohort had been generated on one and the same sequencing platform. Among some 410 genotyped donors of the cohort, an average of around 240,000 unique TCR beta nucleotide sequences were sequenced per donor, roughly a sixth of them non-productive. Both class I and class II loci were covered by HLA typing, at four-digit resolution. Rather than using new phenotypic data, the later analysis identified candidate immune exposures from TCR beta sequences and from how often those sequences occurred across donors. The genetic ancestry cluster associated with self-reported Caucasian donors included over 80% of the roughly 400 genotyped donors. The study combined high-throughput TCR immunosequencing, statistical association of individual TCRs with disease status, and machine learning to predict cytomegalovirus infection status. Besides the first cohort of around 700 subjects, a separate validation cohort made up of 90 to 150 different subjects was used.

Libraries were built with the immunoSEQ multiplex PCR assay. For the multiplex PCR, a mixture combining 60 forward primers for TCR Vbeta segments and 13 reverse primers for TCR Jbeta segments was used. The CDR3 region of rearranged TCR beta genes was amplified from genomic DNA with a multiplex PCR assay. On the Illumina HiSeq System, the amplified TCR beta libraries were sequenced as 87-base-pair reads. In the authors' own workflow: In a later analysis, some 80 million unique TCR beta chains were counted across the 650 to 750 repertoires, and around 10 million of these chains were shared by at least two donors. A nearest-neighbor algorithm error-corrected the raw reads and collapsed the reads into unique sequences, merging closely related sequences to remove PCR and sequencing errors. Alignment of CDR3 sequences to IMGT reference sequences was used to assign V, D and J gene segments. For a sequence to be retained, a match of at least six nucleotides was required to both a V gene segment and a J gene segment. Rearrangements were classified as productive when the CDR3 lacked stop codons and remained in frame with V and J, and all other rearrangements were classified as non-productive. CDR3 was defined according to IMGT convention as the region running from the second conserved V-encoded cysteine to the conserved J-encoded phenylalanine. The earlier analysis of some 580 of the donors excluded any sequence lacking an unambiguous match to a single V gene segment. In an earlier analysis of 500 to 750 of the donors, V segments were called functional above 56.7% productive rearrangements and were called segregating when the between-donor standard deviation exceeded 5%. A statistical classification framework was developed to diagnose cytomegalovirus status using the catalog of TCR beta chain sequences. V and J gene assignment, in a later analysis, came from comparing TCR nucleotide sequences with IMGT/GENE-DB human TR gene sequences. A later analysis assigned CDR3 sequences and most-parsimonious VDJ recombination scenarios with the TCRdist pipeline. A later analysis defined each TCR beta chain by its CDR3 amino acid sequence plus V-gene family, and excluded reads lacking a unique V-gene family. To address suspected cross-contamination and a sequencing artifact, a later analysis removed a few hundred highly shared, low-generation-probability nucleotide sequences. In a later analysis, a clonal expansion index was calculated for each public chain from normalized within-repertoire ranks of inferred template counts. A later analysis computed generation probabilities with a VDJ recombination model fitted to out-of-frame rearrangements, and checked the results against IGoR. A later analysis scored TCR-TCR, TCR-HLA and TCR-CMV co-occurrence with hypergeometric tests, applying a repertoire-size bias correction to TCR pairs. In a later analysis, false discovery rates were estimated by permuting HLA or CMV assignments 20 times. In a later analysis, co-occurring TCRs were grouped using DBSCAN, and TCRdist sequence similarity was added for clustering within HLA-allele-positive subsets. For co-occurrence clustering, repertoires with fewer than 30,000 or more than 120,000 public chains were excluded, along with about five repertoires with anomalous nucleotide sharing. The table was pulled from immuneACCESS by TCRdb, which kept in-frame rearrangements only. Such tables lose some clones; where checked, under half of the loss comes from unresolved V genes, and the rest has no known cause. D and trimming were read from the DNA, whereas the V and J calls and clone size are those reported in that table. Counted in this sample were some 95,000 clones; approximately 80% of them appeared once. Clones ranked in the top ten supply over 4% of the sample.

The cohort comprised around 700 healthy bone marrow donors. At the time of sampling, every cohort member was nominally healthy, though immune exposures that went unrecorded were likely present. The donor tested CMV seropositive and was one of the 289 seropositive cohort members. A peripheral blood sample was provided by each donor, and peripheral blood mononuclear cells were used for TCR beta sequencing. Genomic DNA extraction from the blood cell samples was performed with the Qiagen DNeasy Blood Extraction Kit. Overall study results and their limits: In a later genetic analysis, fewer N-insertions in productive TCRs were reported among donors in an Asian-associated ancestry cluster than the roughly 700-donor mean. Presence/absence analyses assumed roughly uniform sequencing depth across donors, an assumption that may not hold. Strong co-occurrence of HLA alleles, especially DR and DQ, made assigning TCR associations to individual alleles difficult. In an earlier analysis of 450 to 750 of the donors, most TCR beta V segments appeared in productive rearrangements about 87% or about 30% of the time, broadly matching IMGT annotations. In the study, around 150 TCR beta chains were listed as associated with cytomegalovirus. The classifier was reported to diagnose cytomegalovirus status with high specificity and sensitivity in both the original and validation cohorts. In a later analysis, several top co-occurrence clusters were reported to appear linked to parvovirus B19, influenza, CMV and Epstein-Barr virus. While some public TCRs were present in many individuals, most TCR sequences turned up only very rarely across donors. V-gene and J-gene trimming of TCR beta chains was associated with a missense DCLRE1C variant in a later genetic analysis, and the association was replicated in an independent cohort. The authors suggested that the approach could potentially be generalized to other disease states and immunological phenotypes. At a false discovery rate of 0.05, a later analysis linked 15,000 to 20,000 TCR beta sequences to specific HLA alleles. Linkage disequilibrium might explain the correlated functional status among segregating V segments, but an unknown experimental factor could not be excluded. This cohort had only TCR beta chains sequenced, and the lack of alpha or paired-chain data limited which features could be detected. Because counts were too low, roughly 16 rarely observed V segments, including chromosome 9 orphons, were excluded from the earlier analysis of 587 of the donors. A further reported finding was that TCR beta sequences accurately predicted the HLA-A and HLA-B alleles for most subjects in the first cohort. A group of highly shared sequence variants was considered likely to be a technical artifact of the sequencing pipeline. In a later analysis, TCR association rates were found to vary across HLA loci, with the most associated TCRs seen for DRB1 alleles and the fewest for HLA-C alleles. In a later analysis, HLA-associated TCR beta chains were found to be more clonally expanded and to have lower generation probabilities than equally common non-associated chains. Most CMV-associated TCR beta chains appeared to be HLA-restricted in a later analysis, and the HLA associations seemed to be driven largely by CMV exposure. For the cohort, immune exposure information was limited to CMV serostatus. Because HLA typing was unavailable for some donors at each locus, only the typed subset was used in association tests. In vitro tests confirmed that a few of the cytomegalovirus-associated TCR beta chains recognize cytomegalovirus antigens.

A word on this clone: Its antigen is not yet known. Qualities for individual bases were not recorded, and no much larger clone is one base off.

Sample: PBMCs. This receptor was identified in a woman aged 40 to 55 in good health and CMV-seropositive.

The CDR3 region has the sequence CATDSSTDTQYF. The DNA is TGTGCCACCGACAGCAGCACAGATACGCAGTATTTT. This chain joins TRBV10-3 to TRBJ2-3; tentative D gene TRBD1, with 5 bases matching. The CDR3 goes from the cysteine to the phenylalanine over 12 residues. Of the read, only the CDR3 DNA is kept; its 36 bases are in frame from base 1. The germline V gene specifies ENHRY as CDR1 and SYGVKD as CDR2. Between the V and J ends, shortened by 10 bases and 0 bases respectively, the junction contains 8 bases.